Listed below are T cell receptor beta chains from one sample, sequenced in a study of blood T cell repertoires in COVID-19. TCRdb keeps only in-frame clones here, not all; method: immunoSEQ multiplex PCR. The sample carries about 79,000 clones, 75% to 90% recorded once. The sample comprised peripheral blood. All receptors come from a man in his 70s with active or convalescent COVID-19. Each CDR3 is given with its conserved first and last residue. The D gene is left open where the match is weak. Part of the rows lack a size; the others show once, few, many or a class for expanded clones.

j_call | d_call | clone_size | v_call | cdr3_aa | cdr3_nt
TRBJ2-7 | . | few | TRBV29-1 | CSVCPGDSYEQYF | TGCAGCGTTTGTCCCGGGGATTCCTACGAGCAGTACTTC
TRBJ1-1 | TRBD1 | . | TRBV28 | CASSSLQGFTEAFF | TGTGCCAGCAGTTCCCTACAGGGGTTCACTGAAGCTTTCTTT
TRBJ2-3 | TRBD2 | . | TRBV9 | CASSLGLAAPWDTQYF | TGTGCCAGCAGCTTAGGACTAGCGGCCCCTTGGGATACGCAGTATTTT
TRBJ1-1 | TRBD1 | . | TRBV6-6 | CASREDRLNTEAFF | TGTGCCAGCAGAGAGGACAGGTTGAACACTGAAGCTTTCTTT
TRBJ2-4 | . | . | TRBV6-5 | CASSPGGSENIQYF | TGTGCCAGCAGTCCCGGCGGATCGGAAAACATTCAGTACTTC
TRBJ1-2 | TRBD1 | . | TRBV6-5 | CASMDRGLGYGYTF | TGTGCCAGTATGGACAGGGGGCTGGGGTATGGCTACACCTTC
TRBJ2-3 | TRBD2 | . | TRBV6-5 | CASRKGGSADTQYF | TGTGCCAGCAGAAAAGGCGGGAGTGCAGATACGCAGTATTTT
TRBJ1-2 | . | . | TRBV5-4 | CASSLGGVNYGYTF | TGTGCCAGCAGCCTTGGCGGGGTGAACTATGGCTACACCTTC
TRBJ2-1 | . | . | TRBV12-5 | CASGLEADYYNEQFF | TGTGCTAGTGGTTTGGAAGCGGATTACTACAATGAGCAGTTCTTC
TRBJ2-4 | TRBD1 | once | TRBV5-1 | CASSLRQGGTDIQYF | TGCGCCAGCAGCCTCAGACAGGGTGGAACGGACATTCAGTACTTC
TRBJ1-1 | . | few | TRBV4-2 | CASSHNQGNLAEAFF | TGTGCCAGCAGCCACAACCAGGGTAATCTCGCTGAAGCTTTCTTT
TRBJ1-3 | TRBD1 | . | TRBV29-1 | CSVQQGSGNTIYF | TGCAGCGTACAACAGGGGTCGGGAAACACCATATATTTT
TRBJ1-2 | . | few | TRBV28 | CASSNPGTRGYTF | TGTGCCAGCAGTAACCCCGGGACACGAGGCTACACCTTC
TRBJ2-1 | . | once | TRBV9 | CASSVGVGAYNEQFF | TGTGCCAGCAGCGTAGGAGTAGGGGCCTACAATGAGCAGTTCTTC
TRBJ1-1 | . | . | TRBV2 | CASRMSLWNTEAFF | TGTGCCAGCAGGATGAGTCTATGGAACACTGAAGCTTTCTTT
TRBJ2-7 | . | few | TRBV6-5 | CASSSSRVSYEQYF | TGTGCCAGCAGTTCTTCCCGGGTATCCTACGAGCAGTACTTC
TRBJ2-3 | . | . | TRBV4-3 | CASSQAGVSTDTQYF | TGCGCCAGCAGCCAAGCAGGGGTTAGTACAGATACGCAGTATTTT
TRBJ1-1 | TRBD1 | . | TRBV28 | CASSSTGVYTEAFF | TGTGCCAGCAGTTCGACAGGGGTCTACACTGAAGCTTTCTTT
TRBJ1-4 | . | . | TRBV7-9 | CASSDNRATNEKLFF | TGTGCCAGCAGCGATAACAGGGCAACTAATGAAAAACTGTTTTTT
TRBJ1-5 | TRBD1 | . | TRBV7-2 | CASSPQGNQPQHF | TGTGCCAGCAGCCCACAGGGGAATCAGCCCCAGCATTTT
TRBJ1-3 | TRBD1 | . | TRBV29-1 | CSVRGHFGNTIYF | TGCAGCGTGAGGGGGCACTTTGGAAACACCATATATTTT
TRBJ1-6 | . | . | TRBV5-1 | CASSFEALNSPLHF | TGCGCCAGCAGCTTCGAGGCTTTAAATTCACCCCTCCACTTT
TRBJ2-7 | TRBD2 | . | TRBV12-3/TRBV12-4 | CASSTGLVGEQYF | TGTGCCAGCAGCACGGGACTAGTAGGCGAGCAGTACTTC
TRBJ2-2 | . | . | TRBV7-2 | CASSPLLGRENTGELFF | TGTGCCAGCAGCCCCCTTCTCGGGCGGGAGAACACCGGGGAGCTGTTTTTT
TRBJ2-2 | . | . | TRBV11-3 | CASSLGRTGSGTGELFF | TGTGCCAGCAGCTTAGGGAGAACAGGGTCGGGCACCGGGGAGCTGTTTTTT
TRBJ1-1 | . | . | TRBV7-9 | CASSLSRNTEAFF | TGTGCCAGCAGCTTATCTAGGAACACTGAAGCTTTCTTT
TRBJ1-1 | . | . | TRBV5-4 | CASSLAPGMRTEAFF | TGTGCCAGCAGCTTGGCCCCAGGGATGAGAACTGAAGCTTTCTTT
TRBJ2-1 | TRBD2 | . | TRBV5-1 | CASSLDRLAGDYEQFF | TGCGCCAGCAGCTTGGATCGGCTAGCGGGAGACTATGAGCAGTTCTTC
TRBJ2-7 | . | . | TRBV28 | CASSLAGYEQYF | TGTGCCAGCAGTTTAGCAGGTTACGAGCAGTACTTC
TRBJ2-1 | TRBD1 | . | TRBV10-3 | CAIRNGQGPGDEQFF | TGTGCCATCAGGAATGGACAGGGGCCTGGAGATGAGCAGTTCTTC
TRBJ2-2 | . | once | TRBV3-1/TRBV3-2 | CASSLRGSKNTGELFF | TGTGCCAGCAGCCTTCGAGGGAGTAAGAACACCGGGGAGCTGTTTTTT
TRBJ1-3 | TRBD1 | . | TRBV5-1 | CASSHGQGQGRGNTIYF | TGCGCCAGCAGCCACGGCCAGGGACAGGGTCGTGGAAACACCATATATTTT
TRBJ2-7 | . | . | TRBV27 | CASTPSGALLGEQYF | TGTGCCAGCACCCCATCAGGGGCCCTCTTAGGGGAGCAGTACTTC
TRBJ2-7 | TRBD2 | once | TRBV10-3 | CAIGSGANYEQYF | TGTGCCATCGGTAGCGGGGCTAATTACGAGCAGTACTTC
TRBJ1-4 | TRBD1 | . | TRBV5-1 | CASSAGQGNEKLFF | TGCGCCAGCAGCGCGGGACAGGGGAATGAAAAACTGTTTTTT
TRBJ2-2 | TRBD2 | . | TRBV4-1 | CASMASGTGELFF | TGCGCCAGCATGGCTAGCGGGACCGGGGAGCTGTTTTTT
TRBJ1-1 | TRBD1 | few | TRBV28 | CASSLRGAARVADTEAFF | TGTGCCAGCAGTCTCAGGGGGGCAGCTAGGGTTGCAGACACTGAAGCTTTCTTT
TRBJ2-2 | TRBD1 | . | TRBV9 | CASSGQGSWNTGELFF | TGTGCCAGCAGCGGACAGGGATCATGGAACACCGGGGAGCTGTTTTTT
TRBJ1-2 | TRBD1 | . | TRBV5-1 | CASSSSGTGDGYTF | TGCGCCAGCAGCTCTTCCGGGACAGGGGATGGCTACACCTTC
TRBJ2-1 | . | . | TRBV7-2 | CASSLGGGGSYNEQFF | TGTGCCAGCAGCTTAGGCGGGGGCGGTTCCTACAATGAGCAGTTCTTC
TRBJ2-4 | . | . | TRBV23-1 | CASSQGGVLAKNIQYF | TGCGCCAGCAGTCAGGGCGGGGTCCTAGCCAAAAACATTCAGTACTTC
TRBJ1-1 | . | . | TRBV5-1 | CASSSARTTNLNTEAFF | TGCGCCAGCAGTTCGGCCAGGACTACAAACTTGAACACTGAAGCTTTCTTT
TRBJ2-1 | . | . | TRBV6-5 | CASSAGAGRNEQFF | TGTGCCAGCAGCGCGGGGGCGGGGCGCAATGAGCAGTTCTTC
TRBJ1-6 | . | . | TRBV2 | CASSVRGGVPSPLHF | TGTGCCAGCAGTGTTCGTGGGGGGGTACCCTCACCCCTCCACTTT
TRBJ2-7 | TRBD1 | . | TRBV28 | CASSFAGGSYEQYF | TGTGCCAGCAGTTTTGCAGGGGGCTCCTACGAGCAGTACTTC
TRBJ1-2 | . | . | TRBV5-1 | CASSPEQGPNYGYTF | TGCGCCAGCAGCCCCGAGCAGGGGCCTAACTATGGCTACACCTTC
TRBJ2-1 | TRBD2 | . | TRBV7-7 | CASSLGLGASGAYNEQFF | TGTGCTAGCAGCTTAGGGCTCGGAGCTAGCGGGGCCTACAATGAGCAGTTCTTC
TRBJ2-2 | TRBD2 | . | TRBV5-8 | CASSLMTSGSNTGELFF | TGTGCCAGCAGCTTGATGACTAGCGGGTCGAACACCGGGGAGCTGTTTTTT
TRBJ1-5 | . | . | TRBV2 | CASRRDSNQPQHF | TGTGCCAGCAGAAGAGATAGCAATCAGCCCCAGCATTTT
TRBJ2-3 | . | once | TRBV5-6 | CASSLSSASTDTQYF | TGTGCCAGCAGCCTTTCTAGCGCTAGCACAGATACGCAGTATTTT
TRBJ1-1 | . | . | TRBV27 | CASSSRGAEAFF | TGTGCCAGCAGTTCCCGCGGGGCTGAAGCTTTCTTT
TRBJ2-7 | . | . | TRBV11-3 | CASSGADYEQYF | TGTGCCAGCTCCGGAGCGGATTACGAGCAGTACTTC
TRBJ2-1 | . | . | TRBV20-1 | CSASSSANGEQFF | TGCAGTGCTAGTAGTTCGGCGAACGGGGAACAGTTCTTC